This T cell receptor beta chain was identified in a study of T cells in Graves' hyperthyroidism and ophthalmopathy. The germline CDR1 and CDR2 sequences are DFQATT and SNEGSKA (reference sequence). Germline trimming cut 2 bases from V and 5 bases from J; bases unmatched to any gene: 4. CDR3 length: 15 amino acids. The source material, RNA transcripts, was used to amplify TCR beta CDR3 regions. First-round RT-PCR with HTBI primers amplified the TCR CDR3 region. MiXCR, applied by TCRdb to the multiplex PCR reads, yields one record per CDR3 protein. The sample records about 620,000 distinct CDR3 sequences, 15% to 20% being singletons. As concerns this clonotype: Antigen unknown.

Broader study findings: Ophthalmopathy stood apart from stable hyperthyroidism in a 13 V-J model. The blood repertoire included most of the expanded thyroid clonotypes above 0.001.

The chain has TRBV20-1 and TRBJ2-1, with 12 bases fitting TRBD2. Sequenced material: blood. This receptor was taken from a woman aged 30 to 39 with Graves' hyperthyroidism. The CDR3 loop is CSARLAGGPNNEQFF. In DNA form, the CDR3 reads TGCAGTGCTAGACTAGCGGGAGGGCCCAACAATGAGCAGTTCTTC.